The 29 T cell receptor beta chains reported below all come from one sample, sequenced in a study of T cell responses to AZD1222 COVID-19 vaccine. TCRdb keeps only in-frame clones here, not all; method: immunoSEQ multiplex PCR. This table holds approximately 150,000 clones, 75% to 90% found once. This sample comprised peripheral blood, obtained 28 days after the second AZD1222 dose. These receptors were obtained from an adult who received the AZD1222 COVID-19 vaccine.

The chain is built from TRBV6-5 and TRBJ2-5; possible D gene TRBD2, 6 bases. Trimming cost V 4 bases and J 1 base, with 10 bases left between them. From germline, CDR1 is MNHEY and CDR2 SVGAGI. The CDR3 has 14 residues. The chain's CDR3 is CASSLMGGQETQYF. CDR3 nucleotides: TGTGCCAGCAGTTTAATGGGGGGCCAAGAGACCCAGTACTTC.

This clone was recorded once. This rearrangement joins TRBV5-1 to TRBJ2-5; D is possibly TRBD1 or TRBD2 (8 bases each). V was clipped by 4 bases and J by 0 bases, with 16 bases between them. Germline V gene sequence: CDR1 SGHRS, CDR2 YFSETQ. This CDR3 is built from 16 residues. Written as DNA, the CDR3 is TGCGCCAGCAGCCCGGGGGGGACAGGAAACCAAGAGACCCAGTACTTC. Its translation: CASSPGGTGNQETQYF.

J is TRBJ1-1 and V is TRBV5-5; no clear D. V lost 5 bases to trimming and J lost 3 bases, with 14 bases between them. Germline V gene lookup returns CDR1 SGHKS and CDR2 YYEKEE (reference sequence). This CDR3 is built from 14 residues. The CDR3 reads CASRRGQSDTEAFF. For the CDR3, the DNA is TGTGCCAGCAGGAGAGGGCAGTCGGACACTGAAGCTTTCTTT.

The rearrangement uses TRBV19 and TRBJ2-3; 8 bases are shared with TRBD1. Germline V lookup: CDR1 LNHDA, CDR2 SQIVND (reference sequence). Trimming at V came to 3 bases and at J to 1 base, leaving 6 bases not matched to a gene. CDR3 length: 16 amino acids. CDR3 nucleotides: TGTGCCAGTAGTATTTCAGGGGGCGCAGGCACAGATACGCAGTATTTT. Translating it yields CASSISGGAGTDTQYF.

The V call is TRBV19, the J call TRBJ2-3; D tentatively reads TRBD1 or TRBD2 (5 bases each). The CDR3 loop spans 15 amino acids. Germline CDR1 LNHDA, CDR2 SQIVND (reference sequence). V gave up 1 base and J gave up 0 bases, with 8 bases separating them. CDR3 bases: TGTGCCAGTAGTATAGCTGGGACGAGCACAGATACGCAGTATTTT. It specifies CASSIAGTSTDTQYF.

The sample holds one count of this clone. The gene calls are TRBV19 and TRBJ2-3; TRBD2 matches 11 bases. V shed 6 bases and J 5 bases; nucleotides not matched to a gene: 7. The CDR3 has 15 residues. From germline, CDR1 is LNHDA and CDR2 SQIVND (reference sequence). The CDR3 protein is CASRYGTSGRDTQYF. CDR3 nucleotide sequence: TGTGCCAGTAGGTACGGGACTAGCGGTAGAGATACGCAGTATTTT.

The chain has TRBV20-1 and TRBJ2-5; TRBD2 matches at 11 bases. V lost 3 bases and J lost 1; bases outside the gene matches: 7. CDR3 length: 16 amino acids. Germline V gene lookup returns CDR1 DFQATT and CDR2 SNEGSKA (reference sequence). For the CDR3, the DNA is TGCAGTGCTAGTAGGCTAGCGGGAGGAGCCCAAGAGACCCAGTACTTC. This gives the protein CSASRLAGGAQETQYF.

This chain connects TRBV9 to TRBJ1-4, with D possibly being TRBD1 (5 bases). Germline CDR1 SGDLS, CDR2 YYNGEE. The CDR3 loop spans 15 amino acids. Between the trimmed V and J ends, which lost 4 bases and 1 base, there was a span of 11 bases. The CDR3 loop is CASSSLGGTNEKLFF. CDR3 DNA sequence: TGTGCCAGCAGCTCCCTGGGGGGAACTAATGAAAAACTGTTTTTT.

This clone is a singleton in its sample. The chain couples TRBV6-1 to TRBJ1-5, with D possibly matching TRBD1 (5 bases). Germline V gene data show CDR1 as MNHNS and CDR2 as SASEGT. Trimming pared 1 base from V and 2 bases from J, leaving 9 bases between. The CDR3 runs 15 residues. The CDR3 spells CASSEVGAGNQPQHF. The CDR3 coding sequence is TGTGCCAGCAGTGAAGTTGGGGCCGGCAATCAGCCCCAGCATTTT.

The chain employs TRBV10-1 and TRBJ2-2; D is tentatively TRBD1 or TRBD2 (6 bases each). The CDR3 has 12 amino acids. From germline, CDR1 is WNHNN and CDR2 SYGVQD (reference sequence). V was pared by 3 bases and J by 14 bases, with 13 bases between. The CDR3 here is CASSEARGPLFF. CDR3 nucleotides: TGCGCCAGCAGTGAAGCTCGGGGGCCTCTGTTTTTT.

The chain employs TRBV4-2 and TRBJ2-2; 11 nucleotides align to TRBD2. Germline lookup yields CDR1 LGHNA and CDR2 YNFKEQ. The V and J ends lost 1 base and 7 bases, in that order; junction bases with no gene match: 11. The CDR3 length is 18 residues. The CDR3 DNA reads TGTGCCAGCAGCCAAGGACTACTAGCGGGGGCCGATATCGGGGAGCTGTTTTTT. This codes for CASSQGLLAGADIGELFF.

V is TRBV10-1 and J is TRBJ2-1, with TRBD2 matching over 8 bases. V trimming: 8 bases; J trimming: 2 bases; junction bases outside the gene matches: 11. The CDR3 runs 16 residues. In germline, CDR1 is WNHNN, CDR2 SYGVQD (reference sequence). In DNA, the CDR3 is TGCGCCAGCGGAGCCTCCATAGCGGGAACCTACAATGAGCAGTTCTTC. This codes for CASGASIAGTYNEQFF.

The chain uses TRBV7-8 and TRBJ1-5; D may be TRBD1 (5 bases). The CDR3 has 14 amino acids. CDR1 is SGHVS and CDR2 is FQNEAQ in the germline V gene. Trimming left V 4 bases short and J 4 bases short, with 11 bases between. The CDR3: CASSSYRTNQPQHF. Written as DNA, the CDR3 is TGTGCCAGCAGCTCATACAGGACGAATCAGCCCCAGCATTTT.

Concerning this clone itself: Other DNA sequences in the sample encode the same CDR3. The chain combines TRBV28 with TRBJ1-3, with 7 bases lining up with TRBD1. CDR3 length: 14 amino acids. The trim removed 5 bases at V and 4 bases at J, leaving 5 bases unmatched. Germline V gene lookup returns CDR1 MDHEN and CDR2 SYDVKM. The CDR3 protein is CASSPGTAGNTIYF. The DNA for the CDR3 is TGTGCCAGCAGTCCGGGGACAGCCGGAAACACCATATATTTT.

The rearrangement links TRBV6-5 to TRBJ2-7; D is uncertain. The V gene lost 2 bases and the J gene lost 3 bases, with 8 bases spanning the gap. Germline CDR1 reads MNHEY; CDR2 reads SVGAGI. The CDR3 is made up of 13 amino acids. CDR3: CASSYGPLYEQYV. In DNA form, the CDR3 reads TGTGCCAGCAGTTACGGACCACTCTACGAGCAGTACGTC.

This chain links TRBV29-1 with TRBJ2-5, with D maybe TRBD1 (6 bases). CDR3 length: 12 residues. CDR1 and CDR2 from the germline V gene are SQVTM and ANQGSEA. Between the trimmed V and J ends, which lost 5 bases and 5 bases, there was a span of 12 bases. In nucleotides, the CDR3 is TGCAGCGTTAGGGACACGGGGGAGACCCAGTACTTC. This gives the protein CSVRDTGETQYF.

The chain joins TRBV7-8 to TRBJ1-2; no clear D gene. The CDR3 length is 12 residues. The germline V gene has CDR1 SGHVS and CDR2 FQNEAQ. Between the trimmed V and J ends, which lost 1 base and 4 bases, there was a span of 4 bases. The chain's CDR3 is CASSLDPYGYTF. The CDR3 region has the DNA TGTGCCAGCAGCTTAGATCCCTATGGCTACACCTTC. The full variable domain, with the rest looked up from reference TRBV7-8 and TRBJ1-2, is GAGVSQSPRYKVAKRGQDVALRCDPISGHVSLFWYQQALGQGPEFLTYFQNEAQLDKSGLPSDRFFAERPEGSVSTLKIQRTQQEDSAVYLCASSLDPYGYTFGSGTRLTVV.

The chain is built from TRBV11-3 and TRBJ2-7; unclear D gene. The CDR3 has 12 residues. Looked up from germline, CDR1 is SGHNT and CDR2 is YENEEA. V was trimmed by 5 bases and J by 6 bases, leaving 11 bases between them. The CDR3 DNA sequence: TGTGCCAGCAGCGCTGAAATAGGCGAGCAGTACTTC. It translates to CASSAEIGEQYF.

The CDR3 bases are TGTGCCAGCTCGCCAAGGGGCACAGATACGCAGTATTTT. Protein sequence: CASSPRGTDTQYF. This sequence joins TRBV18 and TRBJ2-3; D remains unclear. V was pared by 6 bases and J by 1 base, with 8 bases between. Germline V gives CDR1 KGHSH, CDR2 LQKENI. CDR3 size: 13 residues.

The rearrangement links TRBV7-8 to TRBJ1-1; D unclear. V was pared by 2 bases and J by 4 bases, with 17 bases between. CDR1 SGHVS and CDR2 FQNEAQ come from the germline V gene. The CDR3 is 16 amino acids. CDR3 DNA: TGTGCCAGCAGCTTAATCGCGGGAGGTTTAGGCACTGAAGCTTTCTTT. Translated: CASSLIAGGLGTEAFF.

The CDR3 loop is CASSYLNTGELFF. CDR3 DNA: TGTGCCAGCAGTTACCTCAACACCGGGGAGCTGTTTTTT. The chain links TRBV6-2 or TRBV6-3 to TRBJ2-2; D is undetermined. The germline V gene has CDR1 MNHEY and CDR2 SVGEGT. V was shortened by 2 bases and J by 2 bases, with 3 bases between the two germline ends. The CDR3 length is 13 residues.

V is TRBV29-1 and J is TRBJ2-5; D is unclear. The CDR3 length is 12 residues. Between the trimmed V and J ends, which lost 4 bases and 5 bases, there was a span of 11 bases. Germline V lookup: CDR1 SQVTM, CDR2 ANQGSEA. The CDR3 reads CSVVVVVETQYF. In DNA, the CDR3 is TGCAGCGTTGTAGTTGTAGTCGAGACCCAGTACTTC.

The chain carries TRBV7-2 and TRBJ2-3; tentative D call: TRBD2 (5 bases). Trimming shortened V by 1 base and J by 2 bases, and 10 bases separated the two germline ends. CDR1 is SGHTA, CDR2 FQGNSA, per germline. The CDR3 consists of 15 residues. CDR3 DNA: TGTGCCAGCAGCTTAGTTGCGGGTCTCACAGATACGCAGTATTTT. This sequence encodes CASSLVAGLTDTQYF. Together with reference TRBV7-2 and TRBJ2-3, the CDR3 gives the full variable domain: GAGVSQSPSNKVTEKGKDVELRCDPISGHTALYWYRQSLGQGLEFLIYFQGNSAPDKSGLPSDRFSAERTGGSVSTLTIQRTQQEDSAVYLCASSLVAGLTDTQYFGPGTRLTVL.

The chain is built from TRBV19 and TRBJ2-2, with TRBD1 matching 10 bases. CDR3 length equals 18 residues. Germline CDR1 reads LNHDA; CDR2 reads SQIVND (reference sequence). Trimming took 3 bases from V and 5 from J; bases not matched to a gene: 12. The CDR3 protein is CASSITGTGVGETGELFF. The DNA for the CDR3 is TGTGCCAGTAGTATTACCGGGACAGGGGTAGGGGAAACCGGGGAGCTGTTTTTT.

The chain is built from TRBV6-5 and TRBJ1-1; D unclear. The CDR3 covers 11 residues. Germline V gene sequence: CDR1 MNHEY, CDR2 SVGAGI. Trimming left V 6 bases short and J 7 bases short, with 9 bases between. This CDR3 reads CASRAALEAFF. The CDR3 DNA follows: TGTGCCAGCAGAGCGGCCCTTGAAGCTTTCTTT.

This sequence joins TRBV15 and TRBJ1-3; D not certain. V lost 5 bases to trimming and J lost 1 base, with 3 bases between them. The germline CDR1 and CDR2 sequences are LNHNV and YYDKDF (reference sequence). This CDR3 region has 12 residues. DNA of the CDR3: TGTGCCACCAGCGGGTCTGGAAACACCATATATTTT. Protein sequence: CATSGSGNTIYF.

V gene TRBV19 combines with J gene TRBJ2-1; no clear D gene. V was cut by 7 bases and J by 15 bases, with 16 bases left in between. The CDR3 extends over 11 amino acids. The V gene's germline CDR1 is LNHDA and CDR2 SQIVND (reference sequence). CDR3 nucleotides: TGTGCCAGTACATCCCTGACACGTCCGTTCTTC. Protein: CASTSLTRPFF.

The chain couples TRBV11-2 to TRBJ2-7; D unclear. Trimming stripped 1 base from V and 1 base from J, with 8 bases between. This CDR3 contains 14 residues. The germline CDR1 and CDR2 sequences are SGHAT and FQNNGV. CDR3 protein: CASSLGFRSYEQYF. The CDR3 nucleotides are TGTGCCAGCAGCTTAGGGTTTAGGTCCTACGAGCAGTACTTC.

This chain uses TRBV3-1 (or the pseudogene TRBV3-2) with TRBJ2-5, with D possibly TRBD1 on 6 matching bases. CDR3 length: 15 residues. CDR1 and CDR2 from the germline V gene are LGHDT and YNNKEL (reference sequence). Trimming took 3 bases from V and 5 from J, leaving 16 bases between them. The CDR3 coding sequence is TGTGCCAGCAGCCAGAGGACAACTAGGGGGGAGACCCAGTACTTC. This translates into CASSQRTTRGETQYF.